The 9 T cell receptor beta chains below all came from one sample that was sequenced in a study of CD8 T cells in Susac syndrome. An amount of RNA that ranged from roughly 0.5 to 1 ug was reverse transcribed with random hexamers. TCRdb independently ran MiXCR on the immunoSEQ multiplex PCR reads; one entry per CDR3 protein. The profile shows under 95,000 distinct CDR3 sequences, roughly 94% of them singletons. The material sequenced was CD8+ T cells from PBMCs. The receptors come from a human donor with Susac syndrome.

This chain joins TRBV28 and TRBJ1-5, with no clear D. Trimming took 2 bases from V and 10 from J, leaving 12 bases between them. Germline loops: CDR1 MDHEN, CDR2 SYDVKM. The CDR3 runs to 13 residues. As DNA, the CDR3 is TGTGCCAGCAGTTTAGGTGTCGGTTCACCCCAGCATTTT. This translates into CASSLGVGSPQHF.

The chain links TRBV20-1 to TRBJ1-2; D is perhaps TRBD1 (6 bases). V was shortened by 0 bases and J by 12 bases, with 11 bases between the two germline ends. This CDR3 region has 11 residues. CDR1 is DFQATT and CDR2 is SNEGSKA in the germline V gene (reference sequence). As DNA, the CDR3 is TGCAGTGCTAGAGAACAGGGAGTCCACACCTTC. This gives the protein CSAREQGVHTF.

This chain links TRBV7-6 with TRBJ2-1, with D perhaps matching TRBD2 (6 bases). CDR1 SGHVS and CDR2 FNYEAQ come from the germline V gene. This CDR3 has 13 amino acids. Trimming left V 4 bases short and J 8 bases short, with 12 bases between. The CDR3 sequence is CASSWSLADEQFF. As DNA, the CDR3 is TGTGCCAGCAGCTGGAGTTTAGCGGATGAGCAGTTCTTC.

The gene calls are TRBV27 and TRBJ2-1, with TRBD2 matching 8 bases. CDR3 length: 15 amino acids. After removal of 5 bases from V and 8 bases from J, the junction contained 11 bases not matched to a gene. Germline V gene sequence: CDR1 MNHEY, CDR2 SMNVEV (reference sequence). The chain's CDR3 is CASSPPGLGPHEQFF. CDR3 coding DNA: TGTGCCAGCAGTCCCCCGGGACTAGGTCCTCATGAGCAGTTCTTC.

The J gene is TRBJ1-4, the V gene TRBV15, with unresolved D. V lost 0 bases and J 8 bases, leaving 4 bases between the germline ends. Germline V lookup: CDR1 LNHNV, CDR2 YYDKDF (reference sequence). The CDR3 runs to 12 residues. CDR3 DNA: TGTGCCACCAGCAGAGATGGGGAAAAACTGTTTTTT. Residues: CATSRDGEKLFF.

The chain couples TRBV5-6 to TRBJ2-2, with D perhaps TRBD2 (6 bases). V was trimmed by 0 bases and J by 6 bases, leaving 12 bases between them. CDR3 length: 15 residues. CDR1 and CDR2 (germline): SGHDT, YYEEEE. The chain's CDR3 is CASSLASAEAGELFF. CDR3 DNA sequence: TGTGCCAGCAGCTTGGCTAGCGCCGAAGCCGGGGAGCTGTTTTTT.

This chain uses TRBV5-6 with TRBJ1-2, with D uncertain. Trimming took off 1 base at V and 3 bases at J, with 7 bases between the two ends. The CDR3 extends over 13 amino acids. Germline V gene lookup returns CDR1 SGHDT and CDR2 YYEEEE. The CDR3 reads CASSLYGDYGYTF. CDR3 DNA: TGTGCCAGCAGCTTGTACGGGGACTATGGCTACACCTTC.

The genes are TRBV5-6 and TRBJ2-2; a possible D gene is TRBD1 (5 bases). V was shortened by 3 bases and J by 4 bases, with 19 bases between the two germline ends. The CDR3 covers 17 residues. From germline, CDR1 is SGHDT and CDR2 YYEEEE. The DNA for the CDR3 is TGTGCCAGCAGCTCCGGGTTCCAGGGCTTCATCACCGGGGAGCTGTTTTTT. It specifies CASSSGFQGFITGELFF.

The V and J genes are TRBV27 and TRBJ2-2; D perhaps matches TRBD2 (5 bases). Trimming took off 5 bases at V and 4 bases at J, with 17 bases between the two ends. The CDR3 length is 16 residues. Germline CDR1 is MNHEY and CDR2 is SMNVEV (reference sequence). The CDR3 DNA follows: TGTGCCAGCAGTCCCGGGGTCCCTGGTAGCACCGGGGAGCTGTTTTTT. It codes for CASSPGVPGSTGELFF.